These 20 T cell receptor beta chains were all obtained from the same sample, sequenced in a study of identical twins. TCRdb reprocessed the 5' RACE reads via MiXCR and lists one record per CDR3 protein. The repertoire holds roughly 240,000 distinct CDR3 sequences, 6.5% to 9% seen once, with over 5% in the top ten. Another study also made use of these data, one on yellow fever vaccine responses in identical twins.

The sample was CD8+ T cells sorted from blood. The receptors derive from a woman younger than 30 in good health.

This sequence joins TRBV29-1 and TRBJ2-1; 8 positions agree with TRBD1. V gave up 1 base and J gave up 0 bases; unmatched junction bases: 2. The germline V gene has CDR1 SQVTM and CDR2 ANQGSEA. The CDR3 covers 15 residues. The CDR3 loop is CSVEGGQDSYNEQFF. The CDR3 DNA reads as TGCAGCGTTGAAGGGGGACAGGACTCCTACAATGAGCAGTTCTTC.

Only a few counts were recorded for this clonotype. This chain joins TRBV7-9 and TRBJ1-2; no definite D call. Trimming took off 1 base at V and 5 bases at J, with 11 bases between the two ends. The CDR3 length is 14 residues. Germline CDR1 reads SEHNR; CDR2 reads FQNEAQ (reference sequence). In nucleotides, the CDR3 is TGTGCCAGCAGCTTAGGGGGTTTGCTTTATGGCTACACCTTC. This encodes CASSLGGLLYGYTF.

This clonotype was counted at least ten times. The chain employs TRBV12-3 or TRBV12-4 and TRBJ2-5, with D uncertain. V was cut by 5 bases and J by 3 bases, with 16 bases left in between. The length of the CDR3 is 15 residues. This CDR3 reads CASSPKIAAEETQYF. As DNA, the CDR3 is TGTGCCAGCAGTCCAAAAATAGCAGCCGAAGAGACCCAGTACTTC.

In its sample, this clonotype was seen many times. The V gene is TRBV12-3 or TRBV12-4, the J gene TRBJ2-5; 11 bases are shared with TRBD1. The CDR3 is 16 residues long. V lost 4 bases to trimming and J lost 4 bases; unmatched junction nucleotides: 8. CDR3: CASSSPGTGGIETQYF. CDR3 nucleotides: TGTGCCAGCAGTTCCCCCGGGACAGGGGGTATAGAGACCCAGTACTTC.

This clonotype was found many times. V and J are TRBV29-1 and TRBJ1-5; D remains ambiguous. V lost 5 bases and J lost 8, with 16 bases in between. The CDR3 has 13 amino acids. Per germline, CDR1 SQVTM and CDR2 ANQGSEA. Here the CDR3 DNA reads TGCAGCGTTTGGGAAGGATCGAGGGAGCCCCAGCATTTT. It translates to CSVWEGSREPQHF.

CDR3 sequence: CASSLRDRAEDTQYF. CDR3 bases: TGTGCCAGCAGTCTGAGGGACAGGGCTGAAGATACGCAGTATTTT. The chain employs TRBV7-6 and TRBJ2-3; TRBD1 agrees at 9 bases. Germline CDR1 reads SGHVS; CDR2 reads FNYEAQ. The CDR3 is made up of 15 amino acids. Unmatched junction bases numbered 9, after V lost 6 bases and J lost 5 bases.

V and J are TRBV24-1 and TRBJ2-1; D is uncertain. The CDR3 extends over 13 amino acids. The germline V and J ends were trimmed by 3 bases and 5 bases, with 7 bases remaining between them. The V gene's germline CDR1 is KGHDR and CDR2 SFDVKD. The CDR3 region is CATSDVANNEQFF. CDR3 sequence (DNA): TGTGCCACCAGTGATGTGGCCAACAATGAGCAGTTCTTC.

CDR3 sequence: CASSLDGAGTNTGELFF. The CDR3 bases are TGTGCCAGCAGCTTGGATGGGGCGGGGACGAACACCGGGGAGCTGTTTTTT. The chain uses TRBV5-5 and TRBJ2-2; TRBD2 might be the D (6 bases). The CDR3 covers 17 residues. Germline V gene data show CDR1 as SGHKS and CDR2 as YYEKEE (reference sequence). V lost 0 bases to trimming and J lost 0 bases, with 12 bases between them. Looking up the rest from reference TRBV5-5 and TRBJ2-2 gives the full variable domain: DAGVTQSPTHLIKTRGQQVTLRCSPISGHKSVSWYQQVLGQGPQFIFQYYEKEERGRGNFPDRFSARQFPNYSSELNVNALLLGDSALYLCASSLDGAGTNTGELFFGEGSRLTVL.

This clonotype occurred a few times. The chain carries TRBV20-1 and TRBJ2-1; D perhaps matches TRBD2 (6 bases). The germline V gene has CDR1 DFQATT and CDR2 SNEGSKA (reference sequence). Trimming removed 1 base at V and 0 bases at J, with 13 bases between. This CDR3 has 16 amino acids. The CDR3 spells CSARVRLGGSYNEQFF. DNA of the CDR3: TGCAGTGCTAGAGTAAGATTGGGGGGCTCCTACAATGAGCAGTTCTTC.

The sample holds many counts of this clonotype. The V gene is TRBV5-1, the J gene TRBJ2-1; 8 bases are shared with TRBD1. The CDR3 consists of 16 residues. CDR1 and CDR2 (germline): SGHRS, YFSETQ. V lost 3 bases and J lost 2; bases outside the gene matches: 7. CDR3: CASSSQDRAPYNEQFF. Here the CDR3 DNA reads TGCGCCAGCAGCTCGCAGGACAGGGCCCCCTACAATGAGCAGTTCTTC.

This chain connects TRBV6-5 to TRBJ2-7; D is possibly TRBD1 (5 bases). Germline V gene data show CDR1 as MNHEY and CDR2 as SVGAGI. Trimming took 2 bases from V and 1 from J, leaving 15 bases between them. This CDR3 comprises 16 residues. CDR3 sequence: CASSYGPGAGSYEQYF. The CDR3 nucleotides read TGTGCCAGCAGTTACGGACCCGGTGCAGGGTCCTACGAGCAGTACTTC.

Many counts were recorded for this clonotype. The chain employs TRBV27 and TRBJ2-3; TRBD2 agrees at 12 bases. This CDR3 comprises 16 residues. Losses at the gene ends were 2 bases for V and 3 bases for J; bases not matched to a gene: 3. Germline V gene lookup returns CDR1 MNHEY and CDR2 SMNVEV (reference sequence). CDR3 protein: CASSLLAGGPTDTQYF. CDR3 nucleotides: TGTGCCAGCAGTTTACTAGCGGGGGGGCCGACAGATACGCAGTATTTT.

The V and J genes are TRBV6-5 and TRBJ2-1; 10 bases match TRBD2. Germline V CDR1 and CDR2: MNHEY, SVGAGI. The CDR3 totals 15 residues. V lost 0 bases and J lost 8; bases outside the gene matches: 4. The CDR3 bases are TGTGCCAGCAGTTACTCTAGCGGGAGGTGGGATGAGCAGTTCTTC. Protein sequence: CASSYSSGRWDEQFF.

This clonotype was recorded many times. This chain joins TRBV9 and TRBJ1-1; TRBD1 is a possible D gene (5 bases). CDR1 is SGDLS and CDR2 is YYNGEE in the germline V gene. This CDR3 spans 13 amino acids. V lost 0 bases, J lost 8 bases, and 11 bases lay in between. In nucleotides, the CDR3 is TGTGCCAGCAGCGTAGAGGCACAGGACGAAGCTTTCTTT. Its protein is CASSVEAQDEAFF.

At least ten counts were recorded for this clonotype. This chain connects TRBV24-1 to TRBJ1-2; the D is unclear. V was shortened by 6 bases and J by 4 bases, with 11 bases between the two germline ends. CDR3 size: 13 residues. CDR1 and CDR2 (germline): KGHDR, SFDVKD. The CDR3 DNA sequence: TGTGCCACCAGTCCCCATTGGAGCTATGGCTACACCTTC. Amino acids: CATSPHWSYGYTF.

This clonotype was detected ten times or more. This CDR3 is CSSYSALGQFF. The CDR3 bases are TGCAGCTCATACTCCGCCCTGGGGCAGTTCTTC. The chain carries TRBV29-1 and TRBJ2-1; D not resolved. Looked up from germline, CDR1 is SQVTM and CDR2 is ANQGSEA. Trimming removed 8 bases from V and 12 bases from J, with 17 bases in between. CDR3 length equals 11 residues.

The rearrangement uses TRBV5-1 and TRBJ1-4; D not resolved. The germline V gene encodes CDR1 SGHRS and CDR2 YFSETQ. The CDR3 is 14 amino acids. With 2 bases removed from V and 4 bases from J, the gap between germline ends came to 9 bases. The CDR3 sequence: CASSFKLDNEKLFF. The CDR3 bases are TGCGCCAGCAGCTTCAAGCTAGATAATGAAAAACTGTTTTTT.

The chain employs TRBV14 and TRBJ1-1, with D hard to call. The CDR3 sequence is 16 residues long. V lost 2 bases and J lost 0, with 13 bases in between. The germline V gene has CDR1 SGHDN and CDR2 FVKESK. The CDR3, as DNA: TGTGCCAGCAGCCAACTAGCCCAGACCATGAACACTGAAGCTTTCTTT. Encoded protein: CASSQLAQTMNTEAFF.

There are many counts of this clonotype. DNA for the CDR3: TGTGCCACGAAAAAAATCGAGCAGTTCTTC. Its translation is CATKKIEQFF. The V call is TRBV6-5, the J call TRBJ2-1, with D unresolved. Trimming pared 10 bases from V and 10 bases from J, leaving 11 bases between. This CDR3 spans 10 amino acids. Germline values: CDR1 MNHEY, CDR2 SVGAGI.

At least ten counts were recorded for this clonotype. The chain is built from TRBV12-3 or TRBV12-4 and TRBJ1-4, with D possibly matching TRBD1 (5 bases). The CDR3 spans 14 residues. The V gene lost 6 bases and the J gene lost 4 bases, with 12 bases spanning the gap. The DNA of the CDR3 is TGTGCCAGCAGGCCCAGTGGGGGTAATGAAAAACTGTTTTTT. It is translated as CASRPSGGNEKLFF.